A selection of T cell receptor beta chains follows, all from one sample in a study of neurological immune-mediated disorders. TCRdb redid the calling of the 5' RACE reads with MiXCR, one entry per CDR3 protein. In the table there are tens of thousands of distinct CDR3 sequences, 2.5% to 4% of which are singletons. Sequenced material: PBMCs. All receptors derive from a woman between 25 and 40 years old with multiple sclerosis. CDR3s include the opening cysteine and the closing phenylalanine or tryptophan. The order of the fields is J gene, V gene, D gene, clone size, CDR3 protein, CDR3 DNA. A D gene is named only where the DNA matches it firmly. Sizes are listed as once, few, many, or a class for an expanded clone.

J: TRBJ1-5; V: TRBV20-1; D: NA; size: many; CDR3: CSARTGAGSNQPQHF; DNA: TGCAGTGCTAGGACCGGGGCCGGGAGCAATCAGCCCCAGCATTTT
J: TRBJ1-1; V: TRBV5-5; D: NA; size: many; CDR3: CASSSRRQADVSGAFF; DNA: TGTGCCAGCAGCTCCCGGCGGCAGGCCGACGTATCCGGAGCTTTCTTT
J: TRBJ2-7; V: TRBV7-8; D: NA; size: many; CDR3: CASSFGGTPSYEQYF; DNA: TGTGCCAGCAGCTTTGGGGGAACCCCTTCCTACGAGCAGTACTTC
J: TRBJ2-7; V: TRBV3-1; D: NA; size: many; CDR3: CASGGKFYEQYF; DNA: TGTGCCAGTGGCGGGAAGTTTTACGAGCAGTACTTC
J: TRBJ1-2; V: TRBV12-3/TRBV12-4; D: NA; size: many; CDR3: CASSPGPNYGYTF; DNA: TGTGCCAGCAGTCCCGGGCCTAACTATGGCTACACCTTC
J: TRBJ2-7; V: TRBV7-2; D: NA; size: many; CDR3: CASSYQGYSYEQYF; DNA: TGTGCCAGCAGCTATCAGGGATACTCCTACGAGCAGTACTTC
J: TRBJ1-5; V: TRBV27; D: NA; size: many; CDR3: CASRPIKPNQPQHF; DNA: TGTGCCAGCAGACCTATTAAGCCCAATCAGCCCCAGCATTTT
J: TRBJ1-6; V: TRBV20-1; D: NA; size: many; CDR3: CSAVGSSSGSPLHF; DNA: TGCAGTGCTGTCGGGAGCTCGTCGGGTTCACCCCTCCACTTT
J: TRBJ2-7; V: TRBV7-8; D: TRBD2; size: many; CDR3: CASNSRHRTSGGPYEQYF; DNA: TGTGCCAGCAACTCCCGTCATCGGACTAGCGGGGGCCCCTACGAGCAGTACTTC
J: TRBJ2-7; V: TRBV20-1; D: NA; size: many; CDR3: CSADTGTPYEQYF; DNA: TGCAGTGCGGATACAGGGACTCCCTACGAGCAGTACTTC